This T cell receptor beta chain emerged from a study of patients and donors after allogeneic stem cell transplantation. Via MiXCR, TCRdb re-called the RT-PCR reads, giving one row per CDR3 protein. The sample consists of about a million distinct CDR3 sequences, roughly 18% of them appearing once. The CDR3 is 16 residues long. Trimming took off 2 bases at V and 1 base at J, with 12 bases between the two ends. Germline V CDR1 and CDR2: SNHLY, FYNNEI. The TCR comes from a human donor who was either an allogeneic HSCT recipient or a stem cell or donor lymphocyte infusion donor (not recorded which). It is not recorded whose cells these are; they may come from a transplant donor. The chain uses TRBV2 and TRBJ2-4, with D possibly being TRBD2 (5 bases). The sequenced sample was blood, either unsorted or a sorted T cell fraction (not recorded which). CDR3 coding DNA: TGTGCCAGCAGTGAAAGTCGGGGTATGGCCAAAAACATTCAGTACTTC. Translating it yields CASSESRGMAKNIQYF.